This TCR beta chain originates from a study of blood T cells in healthy people across ages. Then a second PCR, running roughly 6 to 11 cycles, was carried out with a sample-barcoded 5' primer and a J-beta primer mix. MiXCR, applied by TCRdb to the 5' RACE reads, yields one record per CDR3 protein. Among around 1,900,000 distinct CDR3 sequences, about 39% were seen once, and the ten largest hold roughly 23%. Trimming took off 3 bases at V and 9 bases at J, with 6 bases between the two ends. This CDR3 is 12 amino acids long. CDR1 and CDR2 from the germline V gene are SGHTA and FQGNSA. For this clonotype: Its target is not known.

Study outcomes and limitations: Those diversity estimates obtained from one million T cells were thought to be underestimates.

The chain recombines TRBV7-2 with TRBJ1-6; no reliable D call. The specimen sequenced was blood. This receptor was taken from a human donor in good health. CDR3 region: CASSFLLSPLHF. The CDR3 bases are TGTGCCAGCAGCTTCCTTCTTTCACCCCTCCACTTT.